Listed here are 14 T cell receptor beta chains from one sample, sequenced in a study of blood T cell repertoires in COVID-19. TCRdb's table, derived via immunoSEQ multiplex PCR, lists solely in-frame clones and lacks some. The sample contains over 100,000 clones, 65% to 90% of which appear only once. The sequencing input was peripheral blood. The receptors were gathered from a man at least 80 years old with acute or convalescent COVID-19.

This rearrangement joins TRBV18 to TRBJ1-2; D gene unclear. The CDR3 extends over 12 amino acids. The ends were cut back, 5 bases at V and 6 bases at J, with 10 bases in the middle. The germline V gene has CDR1 KGHSH and CDR2 LQKENI. The CDR3, as DNA: TGTGCCAGCTCAGAGGACGGGAATGGCTACACCTTC. It is translated as CASSEDGNGYTF.

The genes are TRBV28 and TRBJ2-3, with D perhaps matching TRBD1 (5 bases). V was trimmed by 5 bases and J by 2 bases, leaving 11 bases between them. The CDR3 loop spans 14 amino acids. Germline CDR1 reads MDHEN; CDR2 reads SYDVKM. The CDR3 DNA reads as TGTGCCAGCAGTCAGGGCCCGGTCACAGATACGCAGTATTTT. Residues: CASSQGPVTDTQYF.

This chain links TRBV14 with TRBJ1-1; the D gene is possibly TRBD1 (6 bases). The V end lost 4 bases, the J end lost 4 bases, and 10 bases lay between the germline ends. The CDR3 totals 13 residues. Per germline, CDR1 SGHDN and CDR2 FVKESK. CDR3 protein: CASSRDRITEAFF. The CDR3 coding sequence is TGTGCCAGCAGCCGTGACAGGATCACTGAAGCTTTCTTT.

This clone showed up just once. The chain combines TRBV7-3 with TRBJ2-1; tentatively, D is TRBD2 (6 bases). Trimming left V 4 bases short and J 7 bases short, with 14 bases between. CDR3 size: 14 residues. CDR1 and CDR2 (germline): SGHTA, FQGTGA. CDR3 sequence reads: CASSSYQGGNEQFF. The CDR3 region has the DNA TGTGCCAGCAGCTCCTATCAGGGAGGAAATGAGCAGTTCTTC. Looking up the rest from reference TRBV7-3 and TRBJ2-1 gives the full variable domain: GAGVSQTPSNKVTEKGKYVELRCDPISGHTALYWYRQSLGQGPEFLIYFQGTGAADDSGLPNDRFFAVRPEGSVSTLKIQRTERGDSAVYLCASSSYQGGNEQFFGPGTRLTVL.

The chain joins TRBV6-6 to TRBJ1-5; unclear D gene. The CDR3 is 13 amino acids. The germline V and J ends were trimmed by 5 bases and 2 bases, with 7 bases remaining between them. From germline, CDR1 is MNHNY and CDR2 SVGAGI (reference sequence). CDR3 bases: TGTGCCAGCAGTCTTCCAGGCAATCAGCCCCAGCATTTT. Protein sequence: CASSLPGNQPQHF.

This clone was seen just once. The V gene is TRBV10-2, the J gene TRBJ1-5; 8 nucleotides align to TRBD1. This CDR3 is built from 15 residues. Germline V gives CDR1 WSHSY, CDR2 SAAADI. V lost 4 bases and J lost 1; bases outside the gene matches: 3. The CDR3 sequence is CASSVDRVSNQPQHF. In DNA form, the CDR3 reads TGCGCCAGCAGTGTGGACAGGGTCAGCAATCAGCCCCAGCATTTT.

This chain connects TRBV18 to TRBJ1-1; D perhaps matches TRBD1 (5 bases). Germline V gene sequence: CDR1 KGHSH, CDR2 LQKENI. The CDR3 has 13 amino acids. V was clipped by 6 bases and J by 6 bases, with 14 bases between them. The CDR3 DNA follows: TGTGCCAGCTCGCAACAGGCGGCTTCTGAAGCTTTCTTT. It encodes CASSQQAASEAFF.

This chain links TRBV28 with TRBJ1-2; 7 bases map to TRBD1. The germline V gene encodes CDR1 MDHEN and CDR2 SYDVKM. This CDR3 spans 14 amino acids. Trimming cost V 2 bases and J 8 bases; bases outside gene matches: 8. CDR3 sequence (DNA): TGTGCCAGCAGTTTAATCCCGGGGACAGAGGGCTACACCTTC. Translating it yields CASSLIPGTEGYTF.

This clone came up once. V and J are TRBV2 and TRBJ2-3, with D perhaps matching TRBD2 (7 bases). The CDR3 runs 15 residues. Trimming shortened V by 2 bases and J by 5 bases, and 14 bases separated the two germline ends. Germline values: CDR1 SNHLY, CDR2 FYNNEI. CDR3 nucleotide sequence: TGTGCCAGCAGTGAAACCGGACTAGGGGGAGATACGCAGTATTTT. Amino acids: CASSETGLGGDTQYF.

The J gene is TRBJ2-5, the V gene TRBV20-1; D unresolved. The CDR3 spans 10 residues. Trimming shortened V by 6 bases and J by 8 bases, and 10 bases separated the two germline ends. Germline CDR1 DFQATT, CDR2 SNEGSKA (reference sequence). Written as DNA, the CDR3 is TGCAGTGCCCCAGTCAAAACCCAGTACTTC. Translating gives CSAPVKTQYF.

The rearrangement joins TRBV5-4 to TRBJ2-7; a weak D match, TRBD1 (6 bases). Trimming pared 2 bases from V and 2 bases from J, leaving 14 bases between. The CDR3 is 15 residues long. Germline V gene sequence: CDR1 SGHNT, CDR2 YYREEE (reference sequence). The CDR3 sequence is CASSLAGTKTYEQYF. In DNA form, the CDR3 reads TGTGCCAGCAGCTTAGCCGGGACAAAGACCTACGAGCAGTACTTC. The full variable domain, its missing parts supplied by reference TRBV5-4 and TRBJ2-7, is ETGVTQSPTHLIKTRGQQVTLRCSSQSGHNTVSWYQQALGQGPQFIFQYYREEENGRGNFPPRFSGLQFPNYSSELNVNALELDDSALYLCASSLAGTKTYEQYFGPGTRLTVT.

The genes are TRBV6-1 and TRBJ1-6, with D possibly matching TRBD1 (6 bases). Germline-derived CDR1 and CDR2 are MNHNS and SASEGT. The CDR3 has 14 amino acids. Deletions cut 3 bases from V and 7 bases from J, with 10 bases between. CDR3 nucleotide sequence: TGTGCCAGCAGTGACAACAGGGCAAATTCACCCCTCCACTTT. Protein: CASSDNRANSPLHF.

This rearrangement joins TRBV30 to TRBJ2-1, with 8 bases that match TRBD1. CDR1 and CDR2 from the germline V gene are GTSNPN and SVGIG (reference sequence). The ends lost 1 base at V and 8 bases at J; junction bases unmatched: 10. The CDR3 sequence is 15 residues long. The CDR3 is CAWSGTRGRGDEQFF. The DNA of the CDR3 is TGTGCCTGGAGTGGGACCAGGGGGCGCGGGGATGAGCAGTTCTTC.

The chain uses TRBV19 and TRBJ1-4; 7 bases are a match to TRBD1. J gave up 4 bases and V 7 bases, and 6 bases lay outside the gene matches. The CDR3 has 14 amino acids. CDR1 and CDR2 from the germline V gene are LNHDA and SQIVND (reference sequence). CDR3 DNA sequence: TGTGCCAGTAAATCCGGGACAGATAATGAAAAACTGTTTTTT. This encodes CASKSGTDNEKLFF.